The subject of this entry is one T cell receptor beta chain. Its antigen is unknown. The data were taken from a study of OX40 agonist ivuxolimab in advanced cancers. In the study overall: Partial responses, seen in three patients, involved one hepatocellular carcinoma and two cutaneous melanomas.

The table came from immunoSEQ multiplex PCR; TCRdb's copy has only in-frame clones and leaves some out. The sample carries around 99,000 clones, 90% recorded once. Whole-study findings and limits: Specificity for antigen went undetermined in the expanded peripheral T cells. The CD4+ and CD8+ T cells in the blood had expanded clonally by week 6 at 0.1 to 3.0 mg/kg.

The sample here was CD4+ or CD8+ T cells sorted from blood, taken in a trial of the OX40 agonist ivuxolimab. This TCR derives from an adult with an advanced solid tumor such as melanoma, head and neck, liver or kidney cancer.

The CDR3 here is CASSQGLAGYGEQFF. In DNA form, the CDR3 reads TGTGCCAGCAGCCAGGGACTAGCGGGGTACGGGGAGCAGTTCTTC. The chain has TRBV4-2 and TRBJ2-1, with 13 bases matching TRBD2. The CDR3 totals 15 residues. Losses at the gene ends were 3 bases for V and 10 bases for J; bases not matched to a gene: 6. Germline CDR1 reads LGHNA; CDR2 reads YNFKEQ.